This entry features one T cell receptor beta chain sequence. Antigen specificity is unknown. This specimen belongs to a study of T cell responses to AZD1222 COVID-19 vaccine. Study context: Some second doses came at about 4 weeks and others at about 12 weeks; these were pooled. Study findings and constraints: It was only after the peak T cell response that any repertoires were sampled. Clonal diversity may have been underestimated, and the donors were mostly white British, with more females than males. Seropositive AZD1222 recipients at baseline numbered only five or six.

The table came from immunoSEQ multiplex PCR; TCRdb's copy has only in-frame clones and leaves some out. The table records about 150,000 clones, roughly 92% of them present only once. V dropped 3 bases and J dropped 1 base, with 13 bases sitting between them. The CDR3 sequence is 16 residues long. Germline V gives CDR1 SGHTA, CDR2 FQGNSA. The specimen comprised peripheral blood, sampled on day 0 of AZD1222 vaccination. V usage is TRBV7-2 and J usage is TRBJ1-3; D perhaps matches TRBD1 (6 bases). This TCR derives from an adult in good health. The CDR3 nucleotides read TGTGCCAGCAGCTTCCGACAGGCCCGGTCTGGAAACACCATATATTTT. The encoded protein is CASSFRQARSGNTIYF.